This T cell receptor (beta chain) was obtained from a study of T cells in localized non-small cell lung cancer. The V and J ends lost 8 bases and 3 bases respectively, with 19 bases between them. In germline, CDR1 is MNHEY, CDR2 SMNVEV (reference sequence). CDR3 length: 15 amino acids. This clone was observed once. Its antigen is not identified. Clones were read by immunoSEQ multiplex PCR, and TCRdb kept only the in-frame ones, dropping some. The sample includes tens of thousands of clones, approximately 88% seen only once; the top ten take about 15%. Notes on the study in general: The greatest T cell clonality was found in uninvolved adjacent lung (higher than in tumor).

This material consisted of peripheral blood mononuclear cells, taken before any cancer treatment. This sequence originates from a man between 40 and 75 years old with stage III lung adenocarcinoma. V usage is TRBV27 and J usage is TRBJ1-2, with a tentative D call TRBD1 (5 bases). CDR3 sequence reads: CASGGVLSTDYGYTF. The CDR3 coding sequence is TGTGCCAGCGGGGGGGTGCTAAGCACGGACTATGGCTACACCTTC.